The sequence of this T cell receptor beta chain was determined in a study of regulatory T cells in long-lasting Graves disease. Study-level information: Antithyroid drugs had been taken under 3 months by newly diagnosed Graves' patients.

V lost 6 bases, J lost 8 bases, and 19 bases lay in between. The CDR3 covers 14 residues. The germline CDR1 and CDR2 sequences are MNHNS and SASEGT. This clonotype appeared many times. Time point of the sample: newly diagnosed GD, antithyroid drugs for less than 3 months. The TCR library used RNA extracted from PBMCs. Construction of the TCR beta libraries employed iRepertoire HTBI primers in conjunction with Arm-PCR of CDR3 regions. The authors' processing: Taken together, the samples had roughly 63 TRBV and roughly 15 TRBJ segments identified. A single record per CDR3 protein comes from TCRdb applying MiXCR to the multiplex PCR reads. In this record, the V and J calls reflect TCRdb's handling and not the investigators' own analysis. This sample has some 330,000 distinct CDR3 sequences; 12% occur once, and the top ten carry around 18%. In addition, the sample was reused for a study of T cells in Graves' hyperthyroidism and ophthalmopathy. Per that study: Graves' hyperthyroidism is called stable when ophthalmopathy does not progress within 18 months. Most thyroid-expanded clonotypes above 0.001 were also found in blood.

This receptor was obtained from a woman in her late teens or twenties with Graves disease. This specimen consisted of peripheral blood mononuclear cells (PBMCs), obtained at new diagnosis, from a patient treated with antithyroid drugs. The chain recombines TRBV6-1 with TRBJ1-2, with no clear D. The CDR3 protein is CASSRPYEGGGYTF. In DNA, the CDR3 is TGTGCCAGCAGCCGCCCTTACGAGGGAGGCGGCTACACCTTC.